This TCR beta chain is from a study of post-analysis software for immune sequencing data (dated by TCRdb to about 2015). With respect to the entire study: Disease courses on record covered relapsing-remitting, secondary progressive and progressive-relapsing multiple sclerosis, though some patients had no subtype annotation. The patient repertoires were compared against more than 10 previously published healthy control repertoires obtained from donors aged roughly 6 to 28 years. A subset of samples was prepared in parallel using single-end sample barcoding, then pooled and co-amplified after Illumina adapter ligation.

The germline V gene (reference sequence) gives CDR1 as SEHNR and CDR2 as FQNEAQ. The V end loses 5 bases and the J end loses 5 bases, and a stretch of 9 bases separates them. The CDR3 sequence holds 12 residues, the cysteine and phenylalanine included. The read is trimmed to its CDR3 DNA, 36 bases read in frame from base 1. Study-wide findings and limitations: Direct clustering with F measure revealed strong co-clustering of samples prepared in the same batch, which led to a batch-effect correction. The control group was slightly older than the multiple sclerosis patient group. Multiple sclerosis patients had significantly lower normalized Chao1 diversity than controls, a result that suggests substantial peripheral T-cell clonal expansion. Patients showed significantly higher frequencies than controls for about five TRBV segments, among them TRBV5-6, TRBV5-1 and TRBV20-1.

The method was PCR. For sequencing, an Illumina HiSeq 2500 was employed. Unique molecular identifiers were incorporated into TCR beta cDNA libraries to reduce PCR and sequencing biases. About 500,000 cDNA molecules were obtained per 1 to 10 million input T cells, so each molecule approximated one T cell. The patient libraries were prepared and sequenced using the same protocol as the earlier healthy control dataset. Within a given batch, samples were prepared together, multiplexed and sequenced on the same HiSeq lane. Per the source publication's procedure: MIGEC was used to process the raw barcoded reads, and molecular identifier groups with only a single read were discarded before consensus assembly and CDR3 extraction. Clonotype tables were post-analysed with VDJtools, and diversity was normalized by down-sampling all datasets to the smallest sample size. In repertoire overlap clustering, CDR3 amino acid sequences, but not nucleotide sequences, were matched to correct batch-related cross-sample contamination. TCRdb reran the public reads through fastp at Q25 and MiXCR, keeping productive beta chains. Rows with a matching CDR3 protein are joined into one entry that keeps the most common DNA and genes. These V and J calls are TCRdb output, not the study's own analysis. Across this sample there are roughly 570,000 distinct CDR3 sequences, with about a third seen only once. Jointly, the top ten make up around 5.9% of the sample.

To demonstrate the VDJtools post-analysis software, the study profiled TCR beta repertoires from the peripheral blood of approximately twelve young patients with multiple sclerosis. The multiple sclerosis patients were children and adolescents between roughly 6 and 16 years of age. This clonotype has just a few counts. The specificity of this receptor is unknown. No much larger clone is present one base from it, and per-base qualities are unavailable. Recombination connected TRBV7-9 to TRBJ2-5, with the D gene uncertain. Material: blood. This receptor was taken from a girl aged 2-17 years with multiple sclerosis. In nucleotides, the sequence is TGTGCCAGCAGCCTCTCCTGGGAGACCCAGTACTTC. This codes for CASSLSWETQYF.